These T cell receptor beta chains were read from a single sample in a study of radiotherapy plus CTLA-4 blockade in lung cancer. Measured with immunoSEQ multiplex PCR; TCRdb has only the in-frame clones, and not every one. This sample has fewer than 100,000 clones, with 70% to 85% found just once. This specimen was peripheral blood, taken from a patient treated with radiotherapy plus ipilimumab. These receptors all stem from a human donor with non-small cell lung cancer who had stable disease on radiotherapy plus ipilimumab. Both conserved end residues are part of each CDR3. D genes are given only for firm matches. Size values are once, few and many counts, or a class for expanded clones, and some rows have none.

v_gene: TRBV14; j_gene: TRBJ2-2; d_gene: -; abundance: -; CDR3nt: TGTGCCAGCAGCCACGACGCGGGAATCGGGGAGCTGTTTTTT; CDR3aa: CASSHDAGIGELFF
v_gene: TRBV28; j_gene: TRBJ2-1; d_gene: TRBD2; abundance: -; CDR3nt: TGTGCCAGCAGTTCCGCGGCGGGGGGACCCTACAATGAGCAGTTCTTC; CDR3aa: CASSSAAGGPYNEQFF
v_gene: TRBV19; j_gene: TRBJ1-4; d_gene: TRBD1; abundance: few; CDR3nt: TGTGCCACCGGCCGAGGGACAGGGGACGAAAAACTGTTTTTT; CDR3aa: CATGRGTGDEKLFF
v_gene: TRBV6-6; j_gene: TRBJ1-4; d_gene: -; abundance: -; CDR3nt: TGTGCCAGCAGTTCCACAGGGTCTGCGACTAATGAAAAACTGTTTTTT; CDR3aa: CASSSTGSATNEKLFF
v_gene: TRBV9; j_gene: TRBJ1-2; d_gene: -; abundance: few; CDR3nt: TGTGCCAGCAGCGTAGAACCGGGCTATGGCTACACCTTC; CDR3aa: CASSVEPGYGYTF
v_gene: TRBV9; j_gene: TRBJ2-5; d_gene: TRBD1; abundance: -; CDR3nt: TGTGCCAGCAGCGTAGAACAGGGGGTGACCCAGTACTTC; CDR3aa: CASSVEQGVTQYF
v_gene: TRBV5-1; j_gene: TRBJ2-7; d_gene: -; abundance: once; CDR3nt: TGCGCCAGCAGCTTGACCAGGGTCGAGCAGTACTTC; CDR3aa: CASSLTRVEQYF
v_gene: TRBV29-1; j_gene: TRBJ2-1; d_gene: -; abundance: few; CDR3nt: TGCAGCGTTAACGGGGGCTCCTACAATGAGCAGTTCTTC; CDR3aa: CSVNGGSYNEQFF
v_gene: TRBV18; j_gene: TRBJ1-4; d_gene: -; abundance: -; CDR3nt: TGTGCCAGCTCTCCGGGGCAGGCTAATGAAAAACTGTTTTTT; CDR3aa: CASSPGQANEKLFF
v_gene: TRBV28; j_gene: TRBJ1-1; d_gene: TRBD1; abundance: -; CDR3nt: TGTGCCAGCAGTTTAGGGACAGGGGAGACTGAAGCTTTCTTT; CDR3aa: CASSLGTGETEAFF
v_gene: TRBV7-2; j_gene: TRBJ1-6; d_gene: TRBD1; abundance: -; CDR3nt: TGTGCCAGCAGCGGGAGGACAGGCTATAATTCACCCCTCCACTTT; CDR3aa: CASSGRTGYNSPLHF
v_gene: TRBV9; j_gene: TRBJ2-7; d_gene: -; abundance: -; CDR3nt: TGTGCCAGCAGCGTTGCTGGATTCTCCTACGAGCAGTACTTC; CDR3aa: CASSVAGFSYEQYF
v_gene: TRBV11-2; j_gene: TRBJ1-2; d_gene: -; abundance: -; CDR3nt: TGTGCCAGCAGTCAGGGGCCTCATACTGGCTACACCTTC; CDR3aa: CASSQGPHTGYTF
v_gene: TRBV9; j_gene: TRBJ1-3; d_gene: -; abundance: -; CDR3nt: TGTGCCAGCAGCCGGGACGGAAACTCTGGAAACACCATATATTTT; CDR3aa: CASSRDGNSGNTIYF
v_gene: TRBV6-5; j_gene: TRBJ2-3; d_gene: -; abundance: -; CDR3nt: TGTGCCAGCAGCCTCCTAGATACGCAGTATTTT; CDR3aa: CASSLLDTQYF
v_gene: TRBV29-1; j_gene: TRBJ2-1; d_gene: -; abundance: -; CDR3nt: TGCAGCGTTCAAACCGCCAGGGCGAGTATGAATGAGCAGTTCTTC; CDR3aa: CSVQTARASMNEQFF
v_gene: TRBV19; j_gene: TRBJ1-4; d_gene: -; abundance: -; CDR3nt: TGTGCCACCAAAGCCGGGGCCGGGCTTTGGGAAAAACTGTTTTTT; CDR3aa: CATKAGAGLWEKLFF
v_gene: TRBV27; j_gene: TRBJ2-2; d_gene: -; abundance: -; CDR3nt: TGTGCCAGCCGGTCGGCGGCGGGGACTTACACCGGGGAGCTGTTTTTT; CDR3aa: CASRSAAGTYTGELFF